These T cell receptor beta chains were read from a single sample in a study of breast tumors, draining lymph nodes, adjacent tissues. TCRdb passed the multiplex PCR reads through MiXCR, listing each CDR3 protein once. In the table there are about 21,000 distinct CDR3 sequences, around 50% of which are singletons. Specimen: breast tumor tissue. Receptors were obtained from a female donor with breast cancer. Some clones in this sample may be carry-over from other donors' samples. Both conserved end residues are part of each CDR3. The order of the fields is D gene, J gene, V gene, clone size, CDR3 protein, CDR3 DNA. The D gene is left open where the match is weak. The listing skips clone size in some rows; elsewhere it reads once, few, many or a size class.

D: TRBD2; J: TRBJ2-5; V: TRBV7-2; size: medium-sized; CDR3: CASSLLGGRAEETQYF; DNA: TGTGCCAGCAGCTTATTGGGTGGGAGGGCCGAGGAGACCCAGTACTTC
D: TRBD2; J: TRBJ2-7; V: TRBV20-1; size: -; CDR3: CSAPGLAGVIEQYF; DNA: TGCAGTGCCCCGGGACTAGCGGGAGTAATCGAGCAGTACTTC
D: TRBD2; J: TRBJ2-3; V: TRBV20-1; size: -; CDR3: CSAILSGRASDTQYF; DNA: TGCAGTGCCATCCTTAGCGGGAGGGCTTCAGATACGCAGTATTTT
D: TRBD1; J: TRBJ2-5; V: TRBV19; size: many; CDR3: CASSTTGISETQYF; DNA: TGTGCCAGTAGTACGACAGGGATCAGCGAGACCCAGTACTTC
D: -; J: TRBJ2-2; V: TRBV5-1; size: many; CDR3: CASSVEGGELFF; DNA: TGCGCCAGCAGCGTGGAGGGCGGGGAGCTGTTTTTT
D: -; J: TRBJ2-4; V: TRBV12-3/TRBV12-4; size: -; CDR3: CASSLGSGIRYF; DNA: TGTGCCAGCAGTTTAGGGTCCGGCATTCGGTACTTC
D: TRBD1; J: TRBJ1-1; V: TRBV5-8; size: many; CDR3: CASSLKYRDRYTEAFF; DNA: TGTGCCAGCAGCTTGAAATACCGGGACAGATACACTGAAGCTTTCTTT
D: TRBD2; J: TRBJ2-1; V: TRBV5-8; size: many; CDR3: CASNKLAGDEQFF; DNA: TGTGCCAGCAATAAACTAGCGGGAGACGAGCAGTTCTTC
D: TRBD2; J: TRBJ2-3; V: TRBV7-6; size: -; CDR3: CASSLLAGGYTDTQYF; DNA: TGTGCCAGCAGCTTACTAGCGGGAGGCTACACAGATACGCAGTATTTT
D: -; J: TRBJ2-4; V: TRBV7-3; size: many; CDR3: CASSQTGYGNIQYF; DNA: TGTGCCAGCAGCCAAACAGGGTACGGGAACATTCAGTACTTC
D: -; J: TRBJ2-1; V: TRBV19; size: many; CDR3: CASSIRIVLYNEQFF; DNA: TGTGCCAGTAGTATCAGAATCGTTCTCTACAATGAGCAGTTCTTC
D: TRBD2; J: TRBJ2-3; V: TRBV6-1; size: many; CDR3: CASSDQLAASDTQYF; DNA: TGTGCCAGCAGTGACCAACTAGCGGCATCCGATACGCAGTATTTT
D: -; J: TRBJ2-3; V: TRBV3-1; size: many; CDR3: CASSPRPWESTDTQYF; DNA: TGTGCCAGCAGCCCGCGTCCCTGGGAAAGCACAGATACGCAGTATTTT
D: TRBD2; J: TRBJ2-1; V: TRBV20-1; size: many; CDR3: CSARVGRGWESGRSYNEQFF; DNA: TGCAGTGCTAGAGTTGGGAGGGGATGGGAGAGCGGAAGATCCTACAATGAGCAGTTCTTC
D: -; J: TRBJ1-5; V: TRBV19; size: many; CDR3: CASTSTGDSNQPQHF; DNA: TGTGCCTCAACCTCGACGGGGGACAGCAATCAGCCCCAGCATTTT
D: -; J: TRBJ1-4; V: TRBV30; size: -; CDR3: CAWSVPGTGKLFF; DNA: TGTGCCTGGAGCGTACCGGGGACTGGAAAACTGTTTTTT
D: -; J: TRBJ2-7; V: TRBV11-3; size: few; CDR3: CASSFYICSAEGLAGGVESYEQYF; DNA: -
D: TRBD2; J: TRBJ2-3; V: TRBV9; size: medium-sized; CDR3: CASSVLAGEVGHSQYF; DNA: TGTGCCAGCAGCGTACTAGCGGGAGAGGTTGGGCATTCGCAGTATTTT
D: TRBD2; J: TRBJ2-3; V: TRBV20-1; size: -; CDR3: CSARTSGDHNEQYF; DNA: TGCAGTGCTAGGACTAGCGGAGACCACAATGAGCAGTATTTT
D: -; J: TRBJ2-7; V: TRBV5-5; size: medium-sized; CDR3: CASSYSYEQYF; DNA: TGTGCCAGCAGTTACTCCTACGAGCAGTACTTC
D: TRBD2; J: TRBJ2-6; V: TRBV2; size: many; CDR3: CASIGTSGDSGANVLTF; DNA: TGTGCCAGCATCGGAACTAGCGGGGACTCTGGGGCCAACGTCCTGACTTTC
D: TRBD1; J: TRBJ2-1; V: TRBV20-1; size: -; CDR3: CSAALRNRGSEQFF; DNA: TGCAGTGCAGCGCTCCGGAACAGGGGGAGTGAGCAGTTCTTC
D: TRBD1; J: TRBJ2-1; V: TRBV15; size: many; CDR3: CATSKIIGQGRENEQFF; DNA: TGTGCCACCAGCAAGATCATAGGACAGGGGAGGGAGAATGAGCAGTTCTTC
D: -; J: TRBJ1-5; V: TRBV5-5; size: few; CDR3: CAGGRKGGVGNQPQHF; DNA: TGTGCCGGCGGCCGAAAAGGGGGGGTTGGCAATCAGCCCCAGCATTTT
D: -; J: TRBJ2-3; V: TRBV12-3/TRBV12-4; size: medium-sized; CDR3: CASRLITSTDTQYF; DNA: TGTGCCAGCAGACTGATAACTAGCACAGATACGCAGTATTTT
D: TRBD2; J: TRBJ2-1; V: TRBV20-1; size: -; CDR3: CSASRTSGDYNEQFF; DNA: TGCAGTGCTAGCAGGACTAGCGGAGACTACAATGAGCAGTTCTTC
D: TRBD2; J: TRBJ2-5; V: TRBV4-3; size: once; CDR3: CASSQDAQTGTRGTQYF; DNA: TGCGCCAGCAGCCAAGATGCCCAGACCGGGACTAGGGGGACCCAGTACTTC
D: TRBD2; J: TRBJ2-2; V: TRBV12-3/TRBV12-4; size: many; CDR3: CASTRTSGSGTGELFF; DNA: TGTGCCAGCACCCGGACTAGCGGGAGTGGGACCGGGGAGCTGTTTTTT
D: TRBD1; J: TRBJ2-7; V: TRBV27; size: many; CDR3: CASSLDRGPGAYEQYF; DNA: TGTGCCAGCAGCCTAGACAGGGGTCCAGGAGCTTACGAGCAGTACTTC
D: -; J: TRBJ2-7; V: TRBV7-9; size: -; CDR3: CASNPTPGQDSRAGSGEQYF; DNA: TGTGCCAGCAACCCAACCCCGGGACAGGACTCAAGAGCGGGGTCCGGAGAGCAGTACTTC
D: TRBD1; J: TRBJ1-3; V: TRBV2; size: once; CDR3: CASSRTGGSRNTIYF; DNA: TGTGCCAGCAGTCGAACAGGGGGCTCTCGAAACACCATATACTTT
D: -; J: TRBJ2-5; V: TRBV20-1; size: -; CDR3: CSASMAVTSQETQYF; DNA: TGCAGCGCCTCAATGGCAGTAACCTCCCAAGAGACCCAGTACTTC
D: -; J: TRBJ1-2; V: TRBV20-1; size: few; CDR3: CSWTDANYGYTF; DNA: TGCTCTTGGACCGATGCTAACTATGGCTACACCTTC
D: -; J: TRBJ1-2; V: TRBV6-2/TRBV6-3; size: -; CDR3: CASSLGDWRSDGYTF; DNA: TGTGCCAGCAGCCTAGGGGACTGGCGTTCAGACGGCTACACCTTC
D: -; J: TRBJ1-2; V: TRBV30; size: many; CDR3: CAWRESGRATYGYTF; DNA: TGTGCCTGGAGGGAAAGCGGCAGAGCTACCTATGGCTACACCTTC
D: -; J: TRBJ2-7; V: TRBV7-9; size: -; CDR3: CASTTRQASYEQYF; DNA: TGTGCCAGCACCACCCGACAGGCCTCCTACGAGCAGTACTTC
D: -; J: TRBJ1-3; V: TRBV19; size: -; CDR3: CASSIIGRGGGNTIYF; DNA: TGTGCCAGTAGTATCATCGGCAGGGGAGGTGGAAACACCATATATTTT
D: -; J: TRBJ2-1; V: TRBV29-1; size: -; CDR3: CSVGKGHYNEQFF; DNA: TGCAGCGTTGGGAAGGGCCACTACAATGAGCAGTTCTTC
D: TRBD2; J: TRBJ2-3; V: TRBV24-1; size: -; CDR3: CATSTSGRASDTQYF; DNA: TGTGCCACCAGTACTAGCGGGAGGGCCTCAGATACGCAGTATTTT
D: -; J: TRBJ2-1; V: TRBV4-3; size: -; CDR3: CASGQRVDCNGQFF; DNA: TGCGCCAGCGGCCAAAGGGTGGACTGCAATGGGCAGTTCTTC
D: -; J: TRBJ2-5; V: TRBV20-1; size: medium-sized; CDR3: CSADIPGRQETQYF; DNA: TGCAGTGCCGATATCCCCGGCAGGCAAGAGACCCAGTACTTC
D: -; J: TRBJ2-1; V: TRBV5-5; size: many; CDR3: CASSYLLARGSSYNEQFF; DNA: TGTGCCAGCAGCTACCTTTTAGCGCGGGGAAGCTCCTACAATGAGCAGTTCTTC
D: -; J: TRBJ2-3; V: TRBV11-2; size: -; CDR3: CASTPSQSGIDTQYF; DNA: TGTGCCAGCACCCCTAGTCAGTCGGGCATAGATACGCAGTATTTT
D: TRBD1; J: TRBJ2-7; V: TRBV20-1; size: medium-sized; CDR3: CSARGDRIYEQYF; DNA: TGCAGTGCTAGAGGGGACAGAATCTACGAGCAGTACTTC
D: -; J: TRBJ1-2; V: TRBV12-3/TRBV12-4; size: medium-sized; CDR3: CASSFIGHLYGYTF; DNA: TGTGCCAGCAGTTTCATAGGACACCTCTATGGCTACACCTTC